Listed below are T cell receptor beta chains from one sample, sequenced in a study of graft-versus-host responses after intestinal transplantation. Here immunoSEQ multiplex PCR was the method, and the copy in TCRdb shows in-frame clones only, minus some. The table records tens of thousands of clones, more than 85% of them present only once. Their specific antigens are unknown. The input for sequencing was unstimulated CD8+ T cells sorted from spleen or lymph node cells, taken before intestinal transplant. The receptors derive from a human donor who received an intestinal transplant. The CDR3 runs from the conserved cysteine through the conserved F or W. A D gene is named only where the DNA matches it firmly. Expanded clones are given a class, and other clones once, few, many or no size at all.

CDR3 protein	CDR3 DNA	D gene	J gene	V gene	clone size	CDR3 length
CAWSVGGLYGYTF	TGTGCCTGGAGTGTAGGGGGTCTCTATGGCTACACCTTC	.	TRBJ1-2	TRBV30	.	13
CASSFYGGDYGYTF	TGTGCCAGCAGTTTCTACGGGGGGGACTATGGCTACACCTTC	.	TRBJ1-2	TRBV27	.	14
CASSLGVGTDTQYF	TGTGCCAGCAGCCTCGGGGTCGGCACAGATACGCAGTATTTT	.	TRBJ2-3	TRBV5-4	once	14
CAWSVMTGVDGYTF	TGTGCCTGGAGCGTTATGACAGGGGTGGATGGCTACACCTTC	TRBD1	TRBJ1-2	TRBV30	.	14
CASSPNRGTYNEQFF	TGTGCCAGTAGTCCCAACAGGGGGACCTACAATGAGCAGTTCTTC	TRBD1	TRBJ2-1	TRBV19	.	15
CASSLGGVETQYF	TGTGCCAGCAGCTTAGGGGGAGTCGAGACCCAGTACTTC	.	TRBJ2-5	TRBV7-9	.	13
CASSQVGQSSFRNEQFF	TGCGCCAGCAGCCAAGTGGGACAGTCTTCCTTCCGCAATGAGCAGTTCTTC	TRBD1	TRBJ2-1	TRBV4-1	.	17
CASSQEVASGGANEQFF	TGCGCCAGCAGCCAAGAGGTGGCTAGCGGGGGGGCAAATGAGCAGTTCTTC	TRBD2	TRBJ2-1	TRBV4-3	.	17
CASSKGQGSGYTF	TGTGCCAGCAGCAAGGGACAGGGAAGCGGCTACACCTTC	TRBD1	TRBJ1-2	TRBV5-8	few	13
CAWSLTGELFF	TGTGCCTGGAGTCTAACCGGGGAGCTGTTTTTT	.	TRBJ2-2	TRBV30	.	11
CASSLGQLPGEQYF	TGTGCCAGCAGCCTGGGACAGTTACCTGGCGAGCAGTACTTC	TRBD1	TRBJ2-7	TRBV13	once	14
CASSHSVLDSGELFF	TGCGCCAGCAGCCACTCGGTCTTGGACAGCGGGGAGCTGTTTTTT	.	TRBJ2-2	TRBV4-3	.	15
CASSLTSGGYYEQYF	TGTGCCAGCAGTTTAACTAGCGGGGGCTACTACGAGCAGTACTTC	TRBD2	TRBJ2-7	TRBV27	.	15
CASPTKTNANGLYEQYF	TGTGCCAGCCCGACTAAAACAAATGCCAACGGCCTCTACGAGCAGTACTTC	.	TRBJ2-7	TRBV6-4	.	17
CATAGVSDTQYF	TGTGCCACCGCCGGGGTCTCGGATACGCAGTATTTT	.	TRBJ2-3	TRBV7-2	.	12
CASSPQGNQPQHF	TGTGCCAGCAGTCCCCAGGGGAATCAGCCCCAGCATTTT	.	TRBJ1-5	TRBV6-5	.	13
CASRGRSYNSPLHF	TGTGCCAGCCGGGGGAGATCCTATAATTCACCCCTCCACTTT	.	TRBJ1-6	TRBV27	.	14
CASSYSGTAYEQYF	TGTGCCAGCAGTTACTCCGGGACAGCCTACGAGCAGTACTTC	TRBD1	TRBJ2-7	TRBV6-5	.	14
CASSSPAGHEQYF	TGTGCCAGCAGCTCCCCAGCAGGTCACGAGCAGTACTTC	.	TRBJ2-7	TRBV7-9	.	13
CSVENMNTEAFF	TGCAGCGTCGAAAACATGAACACTGAAGCTTTCTTT	.	TRBJ1-1	TRBV29-1	.	12
CAISVGAGGDNEQFF	TGTGCCATCAGTGTTGGAGCGGGGGGGGACAATGAGCAGTTCTTC	TRBD2	TRBJ2-1	TRBV10-3	.	15
CASGFGTGARDTQYF	TGTGCTAGTGGTTTTGGGACAGGGGCTAGAGATACGCAGTATTTT	TRBD1	TRBJ2-3	TRBV12-5	.	15
CASSLGGGGAYEQYF	TGTGCCAGCAGCTTAGGGGGAGGGGGGGCCTACGAGCAGTACTTC	.	TRBJ2-7	TRBV11-2	.	15
CASSFPRGEVSTEAFF	TGTGCCAGCAGCTTCCCTCGTGGGGAGGTGAGCACTGAAGCTTTCTTT	.	TRBJ1-1	TRBV7-8	.	16
CASRDRAGGATVEQFF	TGTGCCAGCAGGGATCGGGCAGGGGGCGCAACGGTTGAGCAGTTCTTC	TRBD1	TRBJ2-1	TRBV2	.	16
CASAGTPSYEQYF	TGTGCCAGCGCCGGGACACCTTCCTACGAGCAGTACTTC	.	TRBJ2-7	TRBV27	.	13
CASSLLTENSPLHF	TGTGCCAGCAGCTTATTGACAGAAAATTCACCCCTCCACTTT	.	TRBJ1-6	TRBV7-2	.	14
CASSEGTANTEAFF	TGTGCCAGCAGTGAAGGGACAGCTAACACTGAAGCTTTCTTT	.	TRBJ1-1	TRBV2	.	14
CASSMRHSGIFDQPQHF	TGTGCCAGTAGTATGCGGCACTCGGGTATTTTTGATCAGCCCCAGCATTTT	.	TRBJ1-5	TRBV19	.	17
CASTTYGLAGGNYNEQFF	TGTGCCAGCACCACCTACGGACTAGCGGGGGGCAACTACAATGAGCAGTTCTTC	TRBD2	TRBJ2-1	TRBV27	.	18
CARSLCGWSTDTQYF	TGTGCCAGAAGCTTGTGCGGCTGGAGCACAGATACGCAGTATTTT	.	TRBJ2-3	TRBV5-3	.	15
CASSTGSSYEQYF	TGTGCCAGCAGCACGGGATCCTCCTACGAGCAGTACTTC	.	TRBJ2-7	TRBV5-6	.	13
CASSLKLAGGPYQETQYF	TGTGCCAGCAGTTTAAAGCTAGCGGGGGGACCCTACCAAGAGACCCAGTACTTC	TRBD2	TRBJ2-5	TRBV27	.	18
CASSEGQGYEQYF	TGCGCCAGCAGTGAGGGACAGGGCTACGAGCAGTACTTC	TRBD1	TRBJ2-7	TRBV10-1	few	13
CAISEPPGQGSTNYGYTF	TGTGCCATCAGTGAGCCACCGGGACAGGGTAGCACGAACTATGGCTACACCTTC	TRBD1	TRBJ1-2	TRBV10-3	.	18
CASSSGQKTYEQYF	TGTGCCAGCAGTTCGGGACAGAAAACCTACGAGCAGTACTTC	TRBD1	TRBJ2-7	TRBV27	.	14
CAWDGTGGKNSPLHF	TGTGCCTGGGATGGAACAGGGGGAAAAAATTCGCCCCTCCACTTT	TRBD1	TRBJ1-6	TRBV30	once	15
CATSREEPSLKTQYF	TGTGCCACCAGCAGAGAAGAGCCTTCCTTGAAGACCCAGTACTTC	.	TRBJ2-5	TRBV15	.	15
CASSSGDSLGGSPLHF	TGTGCCAGCAGTTCTGGGGACAGCCTTGGCGGTTCACCCCTCCACTTT	TRBD1	TRBJ1-6	TRBV6-5	.	16
CASSLVGQGMDYEQYF	TGTGCCAGCAGCTTAGTAGGTCAGGGGATGGACTACGAGCAGTACTTC	.	TRBJ2-7	TRBV11-2	.	16
CASTPGQGLDEQFF	TGTGCCAGTACCCCGGGACAGGGATTGGATGAGCAGTTCTTC	TRBD1	TRBJ2-1	TRBV19	.	14
CASSESGGVTEAFF	TGCGCCAGCAGTGAGTCAGGGGGCGTGACTGAAGCTTTCTTT	TRBD1	TRBJ1-1	TRBV10-2	.	14
CASSPQGTSYEQYF	TGTGCCAGCAGCCCGCAGGGAACCTCCTACGAGCAGTACTTC	.	TRBJ2-7	TRBV7-9	.	14
CASKPAGQSGYTF	TGTGCCAGCAAGCCGGCAGGCCAGTCCGGCTACACCTTC	.	TRBJ1-2	TRBV27	.	13
CASSLSRGWARTYGYTF	TGTGCCAGCAGTTTATCGCGGGGTTGGGCACGCACCTATGGCTACACCTTC	.	TRBJ1-2	TRBV27	once	17
CAWDRVGEKLFF	TGTGCCTGGGACAGGGTCGGGGAAAAACTGTTTTTT	TRBD1	TRBJ1-4	TRBV30	once	12
CASSPQNPGQGDDGYTF	TGTGCCAGCAGCCCTCAAAACCCGGGACAGGGGGACGATGGCTACACCTTC	TRBD1	TRBJ1-2	TRBV7-9	.	17
CASSESGGPYHTGELFF	TGTGCCAGCAGTGAATCTGGGGGCCCCTACCACACCGGGGAGCTGTTTTTT	.	TRBJ2-2	TRBV6-1	.	17
CATPAGTGDEQYF	TGTGCCACCCCGGCCGGGACAGGGGACGAGCAGTACTTC	TRBD1	TRBJ2-7	TRBV2	.	13
CASSPTSGGAVDTQYF	TGTGCCAGCAGCCCAACTAGCGGGGGGGCGGTAGATACGCAGTATTTT	TRBD2	TRBJ2-3	TRBV7-2	.	16
CASSKQDRGLLCDEKLFF	TGTGCCAGCAGCAAACAGGACAGGGGGCTTTTATGTGATGAAAAACTGTTTTTT	.	TRBJ1-4	TRBV21-1	.	18
CASSPTLLWRGPSGEQYF	TGTGCCAGCAGCCCAACCCTATTGTGGCGGGGGCCATCGGGGGAGCAGTACTTC	.	TRBJ2-7	TRBV11-3	.	18
CASSVGTSGGETQYF	TGTGCCAGCAGCGTAGGGACTAGCGGGGGGGAGACCCAGTACTTC	TRBD2	TRBJ2-5	TRBV9	.	15
CASGTLQGGEQYF	TGTGCCAGCGGCACCCTACAAGGCGGCGAGCAGTACTTC	.	TRBJ2-7	TRBV9	once	13
CASSHVFTGELFF	TGTGCCAGCAGCCACGTGTTCACCGGGGAGCTGTTTTTT	.	TRBJ2-2	TRBV14	.	13